A selection of T cell receptor beta chains follows, all from one sample in a study of CD8+ T cells in alopecia areata. Here immunoSEQ multiplex PCR was the method, and the copy in TCRdb shows in-frame clones only, minus some. The sample includes 90,000 to 100,000 clones, about 40% of them seen just once. The sample was CD4+ T cells sorted from blood. The receptors shown here come from a human donor with alopecia areata. Both conserved end residues are part of each CDR3. A D gene is named only where the DNA matches it firmly. Only part of the rows carry a size: once, few, many, or a class if the clone is expanded.

J gene | V gene | clone size | D gene | CDR3 DNA | CDR3 protein
TRBJ2-5 | TRBV6-5 | - | - | TGTGCCAGCAGTTACGGAATTGACAGTTCTCGCCAGTACTTC | CASSYGIDSSRQYF
TRBJ1-5 | TRBV2 | - | - | TGTGCCAGCGGAGATAGCAATCAGCCCCAGCATTTT | CASGDSNQPQHF
TRBJ2-1 | TRBV2 | - | TRBD1 | TGTGCCAGCTCCGACAGGGGGCACGACAATGAGCAGTTCTTC | CASSDRGHDNEQFF
TRBJ1-6 | TRBV9 | few | TRBD1 | TGTGCCAGCAGCGCGGGACAGGGAAAGAATTCACCCCTCCACTTT | CASSAGQGKNSPLHF
TRBJ2-7 | TRBV5-1 | few | TRBD2 | TGCGCCAGCAGCCAACGGGCGTCTAGCGGGAGTCCGGGCGAGCAGTACTTC | CASSQRASSGSPGEQYF
TRBJ1-2 | TRBV4-3 | - | - | TGCGCCAGCAGCCACATACTCACACTGAACTTGTATGGCTACACCTTC | CASSHILTLNLYGYTF
TRBJ2-5 | TRBV30 | - | TRBD2 | TGTGCCTGGAGTGGAAGACTAGCGGGAGTGGAGACCCAGTACTTC | CAWSGRLAGVETQYF
TRBJ2-3 | TRBV6-5 | once | TRBD2 | TGTGCCAGCAGCGAACCGGCGGGAGGGGGGGATACGCAGTATTTT | CASSEPAGGGDTQYF
TRBJ2-2 | TRBV27 | - | - | TGTGCCAGCAGTTTAGCCACCGGGGAGCTGTTTTTT | CASSLATGELFF
TRBJ1-5 | TRBV2 | once | TRBD1 | TGTGCCAGCAGTGACTTGGGGCAGGGGGCTCAGCCCCAGCATTTT | CASSDLGQGAQPQHF
TRBJ1-5 | TRBV7-2 | few | TRBD1 | TGTGCCAGCAGCCAGACAGGGGGGAGCAATCAGCCCCAGCATTTT | CASSQTGGSNQPQHF
TRBJ2-7 | TRBV6-5 | - | TRBD2 | TGTGCCAGCAGCCGCGGGGGGGCCGAAACCTACGAGCAGTACTTC | CASSRGGAETYEQYF
TRBJ1-1 | TRBV7-3 | - | - | TGTGCCAGCAGCCTCGACAGTAGGAACACTGAAGCTTTCTTT | CASSLDSRNTEAFF
TRBJ2-7 | TRBV5-1 | - | TRBD2 | TGCGCCAGCAGCTTGGTATTAGCGGGAGGTAGCTCCTACGAGCAGTACTTC | CASSLVLAGGSSYEQYF
TRBJ2-5 | TRBV18 | - | - | TGTGCCAGCTCACCACTCATCAGGGTTGAGACCCAGTACTTC | CASSPLIRVETQYF
TRBJ2-4 | TRBV6-5 | once | - | TGTGCCAGCAGTTACGATCGGGGCAGGGACATTCAGTACTTC | CASSYDRGRDIQYF
TRBJ1-2 | TRBV6-1 | - | - | TGTGCCAGCAGTGAAGCCACACTCTATGGCTACACCTTC | CASSEATLYGYTF
TRBJ2-2 | TRBV15 | - | - | TGTGCCACCAGCACCCAGGGAGGCACCGGGGAGCTGTTTTTT | CATSTQGGTGELFF
TRBJ2-3 | TRBV4-3 | - | TRBD2 | TGCGCCAGCAGCCAAGCTAGCGGACGGCCGGGGGATACGCAGTATTTT | CASSQASGRPGDTQYF
TRBJ2-3 | TRBV18 | - | - | TGTGCCAGCTCACCAGGAGGGAACTCTATTAACACAGATACGCAGTATTTT | CASSPGGNSINTDTQYF
TRBJ2-7 | TRBV29-1 | few | TRBD1 | TGCAGCGTGGACAGGACAGGGCCCCCCTACGAGCAGTACTTC | CSVDRTGPPYEQYF
TRBJ2-7 | TRBV7-9 | - | - | TGTGCCAGCAGCTTATACTACGAGCAGTACTTC | CASSLYYEQYF
TRBJ1-1 | TRBV20-1 | - | - | TGCAGTGCAAAAGATGGCACTGAAGCTTTCTTT | CSAKDGTEAFF